Listed below are T cell receptor beta chains from one sample, sequenced in a study of blood T cell repertoires in COVID-19. Profiled with immunoSEQ multiplex PCR; TCRdb holds only in-frame clones, not every one. The sample includes approximately 52,000 clones, around 86% seen only once; the top ten take around 9.6%. Material for sequencing was peripheral blood. These receptors originate from a human donor in a cohort sampled during active COVID-19. CDR3s include the opening cysteine and the closing phenylalanine or tryptophan. The D gene is left open where the match is weak. Clone sizes are given selectively: once, few, many, or a class where the clone is expanded.

.	TRBJ2-2	TRBV7-2	TRBD1	TGTGCCAGCAGCTTAGGACCAGGGGGCAACACCGGGGAGCTGTTTTTT	CASSLGPGGNTGELFF
.	TRBJ1-2	TRBV4-1	.	TGCGCCAGCAGCCAAGAGGGAGACCCGTGGAGCTATGGCTACACCTTC	CASSQEGDPWSYGYTF
.	TRBJ2-1	TRBV30	.	TGTGCCTGGTCGCCAACTTACAATGAGCAGTTCTTC	CAWSPTYNEQFF
.	TRBJ1-5	TRBV2	.	TGTGCCAGCAGACCCGGACTTGCTAATGGCAATCAGCCCCAGCATTTT	CASRPGLANGNQPQHF
.	TRBJ1-1	TRBV5-4	TRBD1	TGTGCCAGCGTCCGGGACAGGGACACTGAAGCTTTCTTT	CASVRDRDTEAFF
.	TRBJ2-3	TRBV5-6	.	TGTGCCAGCAGCTTGAACCTGGACAGAGCCACAGATACGCAGTATTTT	CASSLNLDRATDTQYF
.	TRBJ2-1	TRBV2	.	TGTGCCAGCACTACGGTAGGGGATCTGAATGAGCAGTTCTTC	CASTTVGDLNEQFF
few	TRBJ2-3	TRBV30	.	TGTGCCTGGAGTAAGGCTTGGGGCTTTTCTAGCACAGATACGCAGTATTTT	CAWSKAWGFSSTDTQYF
.	TRBJ2-2	TRBV20-1	.	TGCAGTGCTAGTATCTGGCAGACCGGGGAGCTGTTTTTT	CSASIWQTGELFF
.	TRBJ1-5	TRBV5-1	.	TGCGCCAGCAGCCCTCCGAGAAATAGAGGTCAGCCCCAGCATTTT	CASSPPRNRGQPQHF
.	TRBJ2-3	TRBV6-5	TRBD1	TGTGCCAGCAGCAGGGACAGCGGCACAGATACGCAGTATTTT	CASSRDSGTDTQYF
.	TRBJ2-1	TRBV7-2	TRBD2	TGTGCCAGCAGCTTCCCGGGACTAGTGGTTCGTGAGCAGTTCTTC	CASSFPGLVVREQFF
.	TRBJ2-7	TRBV19	TRBD2	TGTGCCAGTAGTGCTCAGGGACTAGCGGGAGGGATGACCTACGAGCAGTACTTC	CASSAQGLAGGMTYEQYF
few	TRBJ1-5	TRBV5-1	.	TGCGCCAGCAGCTTAGATGGACAAGGTAATCAGCCCCAGCATTTT	CASSLDGQGNQPQHF
.	TRBJ1-2	TRBV29-1	TRBD1	TGCAGCGTTGATAGCAGACAGGGCGACTATGGCTACACCTTC	CSVDSRQGDYGYTF
.	TRBJ2-7	TRBV20-1	TRBD2	TGCAGTGCTAGTCCTAGCGGGATTATCCCAGCCTACGAGCAGTACTTC	CSASPSGIIPAYEQYF
.	TRBJ2-5	TRBV7-2	.	TGTGCCAGCAGCTTTCTAAGCCAAGAGACCCAGTACTTC	CASSFLSQETQYF
.	TRBJ2-2	TRBV3-1/TRBV3-2	.	TGTGCCAGCAGCGGCAGGCGGGTAGCCGGGGAGCTGTTTTTT	CASSGRRVAGELFF
.	TRBJ1-1	TRBV20-1	.	TGCAGTGCTAGAGATCGGACTGAAGCTTTCTTT	CSARDRTEAFF
few	TRBJ2-2	TRBV10-1	.	TGCGCCAGCAGATTCGACTTGAACACCGGGGAGCTGTTTTTT	CASRFDLNTGELFF
.	TRBJ2-7	TRBV21-1	.	TGTGCCAGCAGCAAAGGAACCCGCGAGGTAGGCTACGAGCAGTACTTC	CASSKGTREVGYEQYF
.	TRBJ2-3	TRBV5-4	.	TGTGCCAGCAGCTTGTTGGCAGGGTTCACAGATACGCAGTATTTT	CASSLLAGFTDTQYF
.	TRBJ2-4	TRBV28	.	TGTGCCAGCAGTAATTACAGGGGAGGAAACATTCAGTACTTC	CASSNYRGGNIQYF
once	TRBJ1-5	TRBV27	TRBD1	TGTGCCAGCAGTCCACAGGGGGCGTTTAGCAATCAGCCCCAGCATTTT	CASSPQGAFSNQPQHF
.	TRBJ2-1	TRBV7-7	TRBD2	TGTGCTAGCAGCCGGACTAGCGGGCCCAGCTCCTACAATGAGCAGTTCTTC	CASSRTSGPSSYNEQFF